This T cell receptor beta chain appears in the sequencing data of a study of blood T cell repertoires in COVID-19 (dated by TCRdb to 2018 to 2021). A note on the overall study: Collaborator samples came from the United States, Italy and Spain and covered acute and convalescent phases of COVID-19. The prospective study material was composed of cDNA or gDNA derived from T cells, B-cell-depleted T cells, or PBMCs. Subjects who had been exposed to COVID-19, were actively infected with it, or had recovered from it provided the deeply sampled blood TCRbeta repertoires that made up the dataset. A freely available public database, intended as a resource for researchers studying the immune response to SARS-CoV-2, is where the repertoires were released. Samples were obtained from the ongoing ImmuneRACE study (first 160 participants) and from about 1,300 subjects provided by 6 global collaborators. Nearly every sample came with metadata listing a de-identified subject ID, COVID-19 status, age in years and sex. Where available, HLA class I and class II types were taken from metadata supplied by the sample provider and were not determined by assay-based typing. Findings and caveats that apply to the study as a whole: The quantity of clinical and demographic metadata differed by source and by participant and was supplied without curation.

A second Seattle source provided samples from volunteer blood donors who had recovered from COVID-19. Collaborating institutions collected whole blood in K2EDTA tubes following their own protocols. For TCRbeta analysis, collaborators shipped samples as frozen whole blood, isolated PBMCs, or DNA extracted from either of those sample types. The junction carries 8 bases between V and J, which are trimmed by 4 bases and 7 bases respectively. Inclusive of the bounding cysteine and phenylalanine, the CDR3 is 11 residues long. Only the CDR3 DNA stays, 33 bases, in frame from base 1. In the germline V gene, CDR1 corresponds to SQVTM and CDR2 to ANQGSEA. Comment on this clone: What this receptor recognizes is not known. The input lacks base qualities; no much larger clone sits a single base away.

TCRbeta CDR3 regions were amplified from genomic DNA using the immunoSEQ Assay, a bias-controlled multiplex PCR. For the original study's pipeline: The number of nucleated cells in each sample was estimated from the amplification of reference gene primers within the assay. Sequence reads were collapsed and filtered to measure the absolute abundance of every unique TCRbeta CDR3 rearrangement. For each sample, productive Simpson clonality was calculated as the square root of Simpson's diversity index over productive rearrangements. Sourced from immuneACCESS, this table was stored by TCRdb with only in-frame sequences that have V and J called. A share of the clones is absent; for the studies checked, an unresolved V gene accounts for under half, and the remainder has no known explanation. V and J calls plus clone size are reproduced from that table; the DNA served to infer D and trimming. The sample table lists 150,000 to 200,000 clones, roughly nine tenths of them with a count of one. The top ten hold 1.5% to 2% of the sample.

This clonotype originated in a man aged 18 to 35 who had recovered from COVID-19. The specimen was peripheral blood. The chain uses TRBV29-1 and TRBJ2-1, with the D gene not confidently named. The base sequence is TGCAGCGTTGGTTATCTTAATGAGCAGTTCTTC. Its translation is CSVGYLNEQFF.